This entry is about one T cell receptor (beta chain). The clone's antigen remains unknown. No base qualities exist here, and no much larger clone lies one base off it. Taken from cysteine to phenylalanine, the CDR3 has 14 residues. Only the CDR3 DNA is retained, 42 bases long and in frame from the first base. Germline trimming amounts to 4 bases on V and 5 bases on J, with 8 as the count of junction bases outside the gene matches. According to the germline V gene, CDR1 reads SGHRS and CDR2 reads YFSETQ. The sample originates from a study of blood T cell repertoires in COVID-19 (dated by TCRdb to 2020 to 2022). About the investigation overall: Collaborator samples came from the United States, Italy and Spain and covered acute and convalescent phases of COVID-19. The prospective study material was composed of cDNA or gDNA derived from T cells, B-cell-depleted T cells, or PBMCs. Deeply sampled blood TCRbeta repertoires from subjects exposed to, actively infected with, or recovered from COVID-19 were included in the dataset. The repertoires were made available in a free public database intended to serve as a resource for research on the immune response to SARS-CoV-2. The samples were drawn from the first 160 participants of the ongoing ImmuneRACE study and from under 1,500 subjects provided by 6 global collaborators. Sample metadata almost always included a de-identified subject ID, COVID-19 status, age in years and sex. Where HLA class I and class II types were available, the types were taken from metadata supplied by the sample provider, not from assay-based typing. Overall study outcomes, separate from this receptor: The amount of clinical and demographic metadata varied by source and participant and was provided uncurated.

Participants in the prospective study were aged roughly 18 to 100 years, lived in 20 to 25 United States geographic areas, and enrolled through a virtual design. In the prospective study, cohorts were assigned on the basis of participant-reported clinical history obtained from a screening survey and a study questionnaire. In the prospective study, mobile phlebotomists collected whole blood, serum and a nasopharyngeal or oropharyngeal swab from each participant. Additional blood draws and questionnaires over an approximately two-month period could optionally be provided by prospective study participants. Prospective study blood samples were shipped either frozen or at room temperature before DNA extraction. The immunoSEQ Assay, a bias-controlled multiplex PCR, was used to amplify TCRbeta CDR3 regions from genomic DNA. The source study handled its data this way. Nucleated cell counts per sample were estimated from amplification of reference gene primers within the assay. Sequence reads were collapsed and filtered to measure the absolute abundance of every unique TCRbeta CDR3 rearrangement. For each sample, productive Simpson clonality was calculated as the square root of Simpson's diversity index over productive rearrangements. TCRdb stores this immuneACCESS table with in-frame sequences only. Part of the clones is absent; in the studies checked, under half of the shortfall reflects unresolved V genes, and no reason is known for the rest. Clonal size and the V and J genes are those of that table, whereas D and trimming came from the DNA. Present in this sample are under 200,000 clones, roughly 80% of which were seen just once. Approximately 5.6% of the sample comes from the top ten.

The material sequenced was PBMCs or T cells enriched from blood (not recorded which). The TCR sequence derives from a woman in her thirties or forties with acute COVID-19. Recombination linked TRBV5-1 to TRBJ1-2, with 7 bases aligning to TRBD1. The DNA sequence follows: TGCGCCAGCAGCCTATCGGGACAGAGTTATGGCTACACCTTC. Its protein product is CASSLSGQSYGYTF.